This is a list of T cell receptor beta chains from one sample in a study of blood T cell repertoires in COVID-19. The method was immunoSEQ multiplex PCR; TCRdb's version includes in-frame clones alone and lacks a portion of them. Altogether 120,000 to 150,000 clones are present, over 75% being singletons, with the ten largest covering 13%. Sequencing used peripheral blood. The receptors stem from a man in his sixties with active or convalescent COVID-19. CDR3s leave out the opening cysteine and the closing phenylalanine or tryptophan. Fields, in order: V gene, CDR3 protein.

>TRBV10-3
AISESTGSTEAF
>TRBV12-2
ASKGAGSAATNEKLF
>TRBV6-4
ASILRTVLLPYNSPLH
>TRBV12-3/TRBV12-4
ASSLSLSTQY
>TRBV11-2
ASSSDSSSYEQY
>TRBV7-9
ASSSGTGNNSPLH
>TRBV5-4
ASSLGSPSDTEAF
>TRBV3-1/TRBV3-2
ASSRGTGKGYEQY
>TRBV5-1
ASSFGTSGSYNEQF
>TRBV14
ASSQEVGGRAYNEQF
>TRBV3-1/TRBV3-2
ASSQGGAGELF